This TCR beta chain was obtained from a study of response to subunit inactivated influenza vaccine. TCRdb reprocessed the RT-PCR reads via MiXCR and lists one record per CDR3 protein. The sample has under 500,000 distinct CDR3 sequences; approximately 11% are singletons. The sample holds many counts of this clonotype. Germline-derived CDR1 and CDR2 are MGHDK and SYGVNS. CDR3 length equals 16 residues. With 3 bases removed from V and 4 bases from J, the gap between germline ends came to 13 bases. The sequence was collected from a man aged 50 to 60 who received an inactivated influenza vaccine. The V gene is TRBV25-1, the J gene TRBJ1-6; no firm D call. The sample consisted of PBMCs from blood, taken roughly 48 days after vaccination. CDR3 residues: CASSERFEVYNSPLHF. For the CDR3, the DNA is TGTGCCAGCAGTGAGAGATTTGAGGTATATAATTCACCCCTCCACTTT.